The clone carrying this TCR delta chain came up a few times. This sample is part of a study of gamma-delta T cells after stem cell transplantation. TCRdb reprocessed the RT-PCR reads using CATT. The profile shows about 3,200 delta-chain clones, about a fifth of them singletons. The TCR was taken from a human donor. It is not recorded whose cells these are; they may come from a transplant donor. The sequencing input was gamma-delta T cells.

The CDR3: CALGGPDFPTDKLIF. The CDR3 DNA follows: TGTGCTCTTGGGGGACCGGATTTCCCAACCGATAAACTCATCTTT. This chain connects TRDV1 to TRDJ1; D is uncertain. V was clipped by 4 bases and J by 2 bases, with 14 bases between them. This CDR3 is 15 amino acids long. CDR1 and CDR2 (germline): TSWWSYY, QGS.